Listed below are T cell receptor beta chains from one sample, sequenced in a study of identical twins. Via MiXCR, TCRdb re-called the 5' RACE reads, giving one row per CDR3 protein. The table lists about 900,000 distinct CDR3 sequences, about 12% of them singletons. In addition, the sample was reused for a study of yellow fever vaccine responses in identical twins.

Material for sequencing was PBMCs. These receptor sequences come from a woman younger than 35 in good health. Each CDR3 is given with its conserved first and last residue. Each record gives: V gene, clone size, D gene, J gene, CDR3 DNA, CDR3 protein. A D gene is named only where the DNA matches it firmly. Clone size appears in some rows only: once, few, many, or a class for an expanded clone.

TRBV10-2	few	.	TRBJ2-5	TGCGCCAGCAGTGAAAGGGTTAAATTATCGGCGGGGAGGGAGACCCAGTACTTC	CASSERVKLSAGRETQYF
TRBV12-3/TRBV12-4	few	.	TRBJ2-1	TGTGCCAGCAGTCCTTTTCCCCACAATGAGCAGTTCTTC	CASSPFPHNEQFF
TRBV10-2	many	TRBD2	TRBJ2-5	TGCGCCAGCAGTGAGATAGCGGGGGGTGGGGGAGAGACCCAGTACTTC	CASSEIAGGGGETQYF
TRBV15	.	TRBD2	TRBJ2-1	TGTGCCACCAGCAGCCGGCAGTTGGATGGGGACTACCATTACAATGAGCAGTTCTTC	CATSSRQLDGDYHYNEQFF
TRBV10-2	.	TRBD2	TRBJ2-3	TGCGCCAGCAGTGAGGTGACTAGCGTCACAGATACGCAGTATTTT	CASSEVTSVTDTQYF
TRBV13	.	TRBD2	TRBJ2-5	TGTGCCAGCAGCTTAGGTTTCGAAGCGGGACCCCGAGAGACCCAGTACTTC	CASSLGFEAGPRETQYF
TRBV6-4	.	.	TRBJ2-7	TGTGCCATCAGCTTATCCCAACCGTGGCAAAGTGGCTCCTACGAGCAGTACTTC	CAISLSQPWQSGSYEQYF
TRBV3-1	few	.	TRBJ2-3	TGTGCCAGCAGCCGTCTCCTTGGGACAGATACGCAGTATTTT	CASSRLLGTDTQYF
TRBV10-3	few	.	TRBJ1-6	TGTGCCATCAGTGACTATAATTCACCCCTCCACTTT	CAISDYNSPLHF
TRBV19	.	TRBD1	TRBJ2-5	TGTGCCAGTAGTCTAAGGGACAGCAGTCAAGAGACCCAGTACTTC	CASSLRDSSQETQYF
TRBV4-1	many	.	TRBJ1-6	TGCGCCAGCAGAATAGACAGCTCTGGGTTACGGCAGGCGGGTTATTCACCCCTCCACTTT	CASRIDSSGLRQAGYSPLHF
TRBV5-1	many	.	TRBJ2-5	TGCGCCAGCAGCTACGGAACCGAGTACCAAGAGACCCAGTACTTC	CASSYGTEYQETQYF
TRBV7-8	few	TRBD2	TRBJ2-2	TGTGCCAGCAGCTTAGAGACGATTGGGACTGCCGGGGGGACCGGGGAGCTGTTTTTT	CASSLETIGTAGGTGELFF
TRBV6-6	.	TRBD1	TRBJ1-1	TGTGCCAGCAGTTACTCAACCGGGACAGGGCTTTTCTTT	CASSYSTGTGLFF
TRBV12-3/TRBV12-4	many	TRBD2	TRBJ2-1	TGTGCCAGCAGCCAAACTAGCGGGTACAATGAGCAGTTCTTC	CASSQTSGYNEQFF
TRBV7-8	.	.	TRBJ2-1	TGTGCCAGCAGCTTAGCGGTGGCAGGCCTGAGCTCCTACAATGAGCAGTTCTTC	CASSLAVAGLSSYNEQFF
TRBV7-9	.	TRBD1	TRBJ2-2	TGTGCCAGCAGCCAACAGACAGGGGGAGGCGGGGAGCTGTTTTTT	CASSQQTGGGGELFF
TRBV12-3/TRBV12-4	many	TRBD2	TRBJ2-3	TGTGCCAGCAGTTTAAGCGGGGGGCTCGATACGCAGTATTTT	CASSLSGGLDTQYF
TRBV7-9	few	.	TRBJ2-7	TGTGCCAGCAGCTTTGGGTTTGGGTACGAGCAGTACTTC	CASSFGFGYEQYF
TRBV20-1	.	.	TRBJ2-1	TGCAGTGCTTCGGGGGCCCTCCACAATGAGCAGTTCTTC	CSASGALHNEQFF
TRBV11-2	.	.	TRBJ1-1	TGTGCCAGCAGCTTAGTAATAGGGAACACTGAAGCTTTCTTT	CASSLVIGNTEAFF
TRBV6-1	few	.	TRBJ2-3	TGTGCCAGCAAGGGTTTGTGGGGGAGCACAGATACGCAGTATTTT	CASKGLWGSTDTQYF
TRBV25-1	many	TRBD2	TRBJ2-3	TGTGCCAGCAGAACCGGGACTAGCGGGACAGATACGCAGTATTTT	CASRTGTSGTDTQYF
TRBV7-9	few	.	TRBJ1-1	TGTGCCAGCAGCGCCGTGAGGCTGAACACTGAAGCTTTCTTT	CASSAVRLNTEAFF
TRBV7-6	.	TRBD2	TRBJ2-5	TGTGCCAGCAGCTTAGTCCGTCGCGGGGGGCCCCGCCAAGAGACCCAGTACTTC	CASSLVRRGGPRQETQYF
TRBV24-1	few	.	TRBJ2-3	TGTGCCACCAGTTTTGCTAGAGGGTCCACAGATACGCAGTATTTT	CATSFARGSTDTQYF
TRBV11-2	.	TRBD1	TRBJ2-2	TGTGCCAGCAGGCGACCGGGACAGGGGAGGACCGGGGAGCTGTTTTTT	CASRRPGQGRTGELFF
TRBV29-1	many	TRBD1	TRBJ2-7	TGCAGCGTTGATGGAGGTTGGACAGGGGGTTCCTACGAGCAGTACTTC	CSVDGGWTGGSYEQYF
TRBV3-1	.	.	TRBJ2-2	TGTGCCAGCAGCCAAAAGGGCTGGGGGGAGCTGTTTTTT	CASSQKGWGELFF
TRBV4-1	.	.	TRBJ2-5	TGCGCCAGCAGCCTCCGGGTGTACCAAGAGACCCAGTACTTC	CASSLRVYQETQYF
TRBV7-6	.	.	TRBJ2-5	TGTGCCAGCAGCTTACCCCCGGCCGGGACGGAGACCCAGTACTTC	CASSLPPAGTETQYF
TRBV6-5	.	.	TRBJ1-2	TGTGCCAGCAGTTACCAGGGTCCTAACTATGGCTACACCTTC	CASSYQGPNYGYTF
TRBV5-1	.	.	TRBJ2-1	TGCGCCAGCAGCTTGGCCTGGGAGTCTAGCAGCTACAATGAGCAGTTCTTC	CASSLAWESSSYNEQFF
TRBV9	.	.	TRBJ2-1	TGTGCCAGCAGCGACCCCTGGGATGAGCAGTTCTTC	CASSDPWDEQFF
TRBV2	.	TRBD1	TRBJ2-2	TGTGCCAGCACAACCTGGGACAGGGGGACCGGGGAGCTGTTTTTT	CASTTWDRGTGELFF
TRBV5-1	.	TRBD2	TRBJ2-3	TGCGCCAGCAGAAAGGACGCGGGGGGCTCTATGACAGATACGCAGTATTTT	CASRKDAGGSMTDTQYF
TRBV29-1	many	TRBD1	TRBJ2-1	TGCAGCGTGAGGGACAGGGCCGTGGTCGTTGGGAATGAGCAGTTCTTC	CSVRDRAVVVGNEQFF
TRBV7-8	few	.	TRBJ2-3	TGTGCCAGCAGCGCCGGCACAGTTACTAGCACAGATACGCAGTATTTT	CASSAGTVTSTDTQYF
TRBV10-3	.	TRBD2	TRBJ2-7	TGTGCCATCAGTGAGTTGGGAGGGGTAGCAGAGCCCTACGAGCAGTACTTC	CAISELGGVAEPYEQYF
TRBV7-3	few	.	TRBJ2-5	TGTGCCAGCTCAACCTCACAGGATCAAGAGACCCAGTACTTC	CASSTSQDQETQYF
TRBV4-1	many	.	TRBJ1-1	TGCGCCAGCAGCCGACCGACACGAGGTAGTGAAGCTTTCTTT	CASSRPTRGSEAFF
TRBV6-1	few	TRBD2	TRBJ2-3	TGTGCCAGCAGCCCTCCCTTAGCGGGAGTAGATACGCAGTATTTT	CASSPPLAGVDTQYF
TRBV3-1	few	TRBD2	TRBJ2-2	TGTGCCAGCAGCCAAGAGGCGGGAGCCCCCGGGGAGCTGTTTTTT	CASSQEAGAPGELFF
TRBV15	many	.	TRBJ1-6	TGTGCCACCAGCAGAGACGCCAACTATAATTCACCCCTCCACTTT	CATSRDANYNSPLHF
TRBV28	.	.	TRBJ1-1	TGTGCCAGCAAATGGGGGAACACTGAAGCTTTCTTT	CASKWGNTEAFF
TRBV5-8	.	.	TRBJ1-6	TGTGCCAGCAGCTTGAAAGGTTACGATTCACCCCTCCACTTT	CASSLKGYDSPLHF
TRBV14	many	TRBD2	TRBJ2-1	TGTGCCAGCAGCTTCCGGACTAGTTCAATCCACAATGAGCAGTTCTTC	CASSFRTSSIHNEQFF
TRBV6-1	.	.	TRBJ2-3	TGTGCCAGCAGTGAAGAGGTGAGGGCCACAGATACGCAGTATTTT	CASSEEVRATDTQYF
TRBV20-1	.	TRBD2	TRBJ2-2	TGCAGTGCGCCGGGACTAGCGGGAGGGAGAAACACCGGGGAGCTGTTTTTT	CSAPGLAGGRNTGELFF
TRBV7-9	few	.	TRBJ2-3	TGTGCCAGCAGCTTAGGTCAAACAGAGCCGATCACAGATACGCAGTATTTT	CASSLGQTEPITDTQYF
TRBV20-1	few	TRBD1	TRBJ1-2	TGCAGTGCGGGGGACAGGGGGTACTATGGCTACACCTTC	CSAGDRGYYGYTF
TRBV7-9	many	TRBD1	TRBJ1-4	TGTGCCAGCAGCTTAGGACAGGGGGCGAGTGAAAAACTGTTTTTT	CASSLGQGASEKLFF
TRBV7-8	.	.	TRBJ2-2	TGTGCCAGCAGCTTACCGGGGGCTGGTGGCACCGGGGAGCTGTTTTTT	CASSLPGAGGTGELFF